These T cell receptor beta chains were read from a single sample in a study of shared clonotypes between healthy human individuals. Only in-frame clones appear in the TCRdb table, and some are missing; sequencing was by immunoSEQ multiplex PCR. The repertoire holds approximately 500,000 clones, with over 75% as singletons. The specimen was PBMCs. These TCRs come from a middle-aged woman in good health. Some clones in this sample may be carry-over from other donors' samples. The CDR3 runs from the conserved cysteine through the conserved F or W. Fields, in order: J gene, CDR3 length, V gene, CDR3 protein.

j_call: TRBJ1-2; cdr3_length: 14; v_call: TRBV5-5; cdr3_aa: CASSLVHLHYGYTF
j_call: TRBJ2-7; cdr3_length: 14; v_call: TRBV7-2; cdr3_aa: CASSLRDRGREQYF
j_call: TRBJ2-7; cdr3_length: 13; v_call: TRBV15; cdr3_aa: CATSRDARYEQYF
j_call: TRBJ2-5; cdr3_length: 16; v_call: TRBV4-2; cdr3_aa: CASSQNPGPSQETQYF
j_call: TRBJ2-7; cdr3_length: 17; v_call: TRBV27; cdr3_aa: CASSPGYWTSYAYEQYF
j_call: TRBJ2-1; cdr3_length: 15; v_call: TRBV27; cdr3_aa: CASSYQRGDYNEQFF
j_call: TRBJ1-4; cdr3_length: 16; v_call: TRBV11-2; cdr3_aa: CASSLDHAGELRKLFF
j_call: TRBJ2-3; cdr3_length: 11; v_call: TRBV2; cdr3_aa: CASRARDTQYF
j_call: TRBJ2-2; cdr3_length: 15; v_call: TRBV19; cdr3_aa: CASKIQGADTGELFF
j_call: TRBJ2-2; cdr3_length: 15; v_call: TRBV5-1; cdr3_aa: CASSLGDTNTGELFF
j_call: TRBJ2-7; cdr3_length: 12; v_call: TRBV10-2; cdr3_aa: CASSETYYEQYF
j_call: TRBJ2-3; cdr3_length: 15; v_call: TRBV7-2; cdr3_aa: CASSLSGRSTDTQYF
j_call: TRBJ1-5; cdr3_length: 17; v_call: TRBV28; cdr3_aa: CASSFRGWDPQNQPQHF
j_call: TRBJ2-2; cdr3_length: 13; v_call: TRBV6-1; cdr3_aa: CVSSEVRGGELFF
j_call: TRBJ1-1; cdr3_length: 13; v_call: TRBV21-1; cdr3_aa: CASTSGTGSTAFF
j_call: TRBJ2-7; cdr3_length: 17; v_call: TRBV7-8; cdr3_aa: CASSSRGFTGGTYEQYF
j_call: TRBJ1-1; cdr3_length: 15; v_call: TRBV30; cdr3_aa: CAWRVVPHLDTEAFF
j_call: TRBJ2-2; cdr3_length: 15; v_call: TRBV4-2; cdr3_aa: CASSQGITNTGELFF
j_call: TRBJ1-2; cdr3_length: 15; v_call: TRBV28; cdr3_aa: CASSRQGAPNYGYTF
j_call: TRBJ1-2; cdr3_length: 14; v_call: TRBV6-6; cdr3_aa: CASSYGDRADGYTF
j_call: TRBJ2-5; cdr3_length: 13; v_call: TRBV6-6; cdr3_aa: CASSYGTGETQYF
j_call: TRBJ1-2; cdr3_length: 13; v_call: TRBV7-9; cdr3_aa: CASRADLGDSYTF
j_call: TRBJ2-2; cdr3_length: 16; v_call: TRBV6-4; cdr3_aa: CASSVTSGTNTGELFF
j_call: TRBJ1-4; cdr3_length: 14; v_call: TRBV5-1; cdr3_aa: CASSSTEVNEKLFF
j_call: TRBJ2-1; cdr3_length: 16; v_call: TRBV4-2; cdr3_aa: CASRRTSGSFYNEQFF
j_call: TRBJ1-1; cdr3_length: 15; v_call: TRBV25-1; cdr3_aa: CASVPGGAGNTEAFF
j_call: TRBJ2-1; cdr3_length: 16; v_call: TRBV30; cdr3_aa: CAWSGGVGTGGNEQFF
j_call: TRBJ2-7; cdr3_length: 13; v_call: TRBV6-5; cdr3_aa: CASGLTGSYEQYF
j_call: TRBJ1-1; cdr3_length: 14; v_call: TRBV5-4; cdr3_aa: CASSLGVDTTEAFF
j_call: TRBJ2-7; cdr3_length: 13; v_call: TRBV9; cdr3_aa: CASSVGSSYEQYF
j_call: TRBJ2-7; cdr3_length: 14; v_call: TRBV6-1; cdr3_aa: CASSSTGFSYEQYF
j_call: TRBJ2-7; cdr3_length: 15; v_call: TRBV7-8; cdr3_aa: CASILGQQPPYEQYF
j_call: TRBJ1-5; cdr3_length: 15; v_call: TRBV28; cdr3_aa: CASSLSGQGNQPQHF
j_call: TRBJ1-3; cdr3_length: 13; v_call: TRBV29-1; cdr3_aa: CSVEKGAGNTIYF
j_call: TRBJ2-2; cdr3_length: 13; v_call: TRBV29-1; cdr3_aa: CSSAVVNTGELFF
j_call: TRBJ2-1; cdr3_length: 15; v_call: TRBV18; cdr3_aa: CASSPPAGERNEQFF
j_call: TRBJ1-2; cdr3_length: 13; v_call: TRBV28; cdr3_aa: CASSFRKPRFDTF
j_call: TRBJ2-2; cdr3_length: 16; v_call: TRBV15; cdr3_aa: CATSRRLAGGPGELFF
j_call: TRBJ1-3; cdr3_length: 18; v_call: TRBV10-3; cdr3_aa: CAISESGATRFSGNTIYF
j_call: TRBJ1-4; cdr3_length: 14; v_call: TRBV30; cdr3_aa: CAREDRTGGEKLFF
j_call: TRBJ1-2; cdr3_length: 15; v_call: TRBV5-1; cdr3_aa: CASSAGQGSFYGYTF